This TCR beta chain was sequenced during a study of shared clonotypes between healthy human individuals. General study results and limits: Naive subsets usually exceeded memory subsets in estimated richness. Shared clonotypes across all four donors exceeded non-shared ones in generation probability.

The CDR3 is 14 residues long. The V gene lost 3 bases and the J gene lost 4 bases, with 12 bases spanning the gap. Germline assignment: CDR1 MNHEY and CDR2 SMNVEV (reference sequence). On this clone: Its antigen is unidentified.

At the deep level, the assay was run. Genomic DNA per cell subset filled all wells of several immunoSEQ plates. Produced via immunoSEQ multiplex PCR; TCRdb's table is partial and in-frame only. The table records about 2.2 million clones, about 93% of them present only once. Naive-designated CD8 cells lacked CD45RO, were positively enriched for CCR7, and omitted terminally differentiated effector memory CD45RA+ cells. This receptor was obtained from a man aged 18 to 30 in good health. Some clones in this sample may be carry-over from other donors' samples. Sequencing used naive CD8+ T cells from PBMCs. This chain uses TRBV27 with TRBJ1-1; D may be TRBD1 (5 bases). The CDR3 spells CASSLALGVTEAFF. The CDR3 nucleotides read TGTGCCAGCAGTTTGGCGCTAGGGGTCACTGAAGCTTTCTTT.